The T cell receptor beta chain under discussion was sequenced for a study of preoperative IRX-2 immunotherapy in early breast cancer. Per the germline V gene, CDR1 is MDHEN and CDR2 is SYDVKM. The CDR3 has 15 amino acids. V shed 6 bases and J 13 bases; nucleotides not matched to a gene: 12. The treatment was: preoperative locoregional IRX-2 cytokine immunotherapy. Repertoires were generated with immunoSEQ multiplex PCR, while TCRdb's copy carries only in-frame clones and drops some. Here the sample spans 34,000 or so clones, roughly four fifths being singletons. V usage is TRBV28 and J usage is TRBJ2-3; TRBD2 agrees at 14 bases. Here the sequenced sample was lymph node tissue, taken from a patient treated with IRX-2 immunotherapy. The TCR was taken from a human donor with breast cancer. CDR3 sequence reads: CASSSGGLAGDREYF. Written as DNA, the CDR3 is TGTGCCAGCAGCTCAGGGGGACTAGCGGGGGACAGGGAGTATTTT.